Reported below is one T cell receptor (beta chain). These data originate in a study of patients and donors after allogeneic stem cell transplantation. The CDR3 contains 13 residues. V lost 5 bases, J lost 8 bases, and 18 bases lay in between. The V gene's germline CDR1 is DFQATT and CDR2 SNEGSKA (reference sequence). TCRdb passed the RT-PCR reads through MiXCR, listing each CDR3 protein once. The sample holds 200,000 to 250,000 distinct CDR3 sequences; 38% are singletons and the top ten take roughly 10%. This TCR was sampled from a human donor who was either an allogeneic HSCT recipient or a stem cell or donor lymphocyte infusion donor (not recorded which). It is not recorded whose cells these are; they may come from a transplant donor. The sequenced sample consisted of blood, either unsorted or a sorted T cell fraction (not recorded which). V is TRBV20-1 and J is TRBJ1-2; D is perhaps TRBD1 (6 bases). The CDR3 is CSAGISGHRGYTF. The CDR3 DNA reads TGCAGTGCTGGAATATCGGGACACCGGGGCTACACCTTC.